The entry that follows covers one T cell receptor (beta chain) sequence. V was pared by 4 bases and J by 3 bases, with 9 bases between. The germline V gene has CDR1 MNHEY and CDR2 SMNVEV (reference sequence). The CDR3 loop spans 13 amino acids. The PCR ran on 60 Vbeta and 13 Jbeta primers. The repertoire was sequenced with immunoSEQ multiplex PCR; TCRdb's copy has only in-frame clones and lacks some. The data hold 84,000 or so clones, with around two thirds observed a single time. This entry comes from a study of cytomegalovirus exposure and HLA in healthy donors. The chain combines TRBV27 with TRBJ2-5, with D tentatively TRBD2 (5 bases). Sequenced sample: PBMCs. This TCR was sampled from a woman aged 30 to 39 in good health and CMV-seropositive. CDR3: CASSWALEETQYF. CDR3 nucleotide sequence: TGTGCCAGCAGTTGGGCACTAGAAGAGACCCAGTACTTC.